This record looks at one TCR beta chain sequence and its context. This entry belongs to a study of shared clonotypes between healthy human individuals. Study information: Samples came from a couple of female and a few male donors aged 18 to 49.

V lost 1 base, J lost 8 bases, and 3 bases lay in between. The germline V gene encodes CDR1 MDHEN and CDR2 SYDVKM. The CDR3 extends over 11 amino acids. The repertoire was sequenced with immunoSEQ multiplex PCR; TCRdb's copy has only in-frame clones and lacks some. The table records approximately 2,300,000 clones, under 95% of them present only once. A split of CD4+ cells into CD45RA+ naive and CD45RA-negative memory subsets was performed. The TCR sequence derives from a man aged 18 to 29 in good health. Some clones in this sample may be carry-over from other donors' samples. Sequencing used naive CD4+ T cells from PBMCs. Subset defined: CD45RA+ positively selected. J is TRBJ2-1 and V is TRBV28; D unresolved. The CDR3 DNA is TGTGCCAGCAGTTTATTCCATGAGCAGTTCTTC. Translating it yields CASSLFHEQFF.